These 9 T cell receptor beta chains were all obtained from the same sample, sequenced in a study of cytomegalovirus exposure and HLA in healthy donors. Vbeta (60) and Jbeta (13) primers were used in the PCR. Clones were read by immunoSEQ multiplex PCR, and TCRdb kept only the in-frame ones, dropping some. The sample has approximately 150,000 clones, roughly four fifths seen once; the top ten hold roughly 3.2%. The sequenced material came from PBMCs. All receptors derive from a man younger than 30 in good health and CMV-seropositive.

This chain links TRBV2 with TRBJ1-2; D is perhaps TRBD1 (5 bases). Deletions cut 0 bases from V and 4 bases from J, with 12 bases between. The germline gives CDR1 SNHLY, CDR2 FYNNEI. There are 15 residues in the CDR3. CDR3 amino acids: CASSEARQLAYGYTF. In DNA, the CDR3 is TGTGCCAGCAGTGAAGCCCGACAGCTTGCCTATGGCTACACCTTC.

About this clone: This sample also contains other DNA sequences that code for the same CDR3. V usage is TRBV6-5 and J usage is TRBJ2-7; TRBD2 aligns across 8 bases. Looked up from germline, CDR1 is MNHEY and CDR2 is SVGAGI. Trimming took 0 bases from V and 3 from J; bases not matched to a gene: 1. The CDR3 is 14 amino acids. CDR3 bases: TGTGCCAGCAGTTACTCGAGCGGGAGCTACGAGCAGTACTTC. Translating it yields CASSYSSGSYEQYF.

CDR3 amino acids: CASSYETGDEKLFF. CDR3 bases: TGTGCCAGCAGTTACGAGACAGGCGATGAAAAACTGTTTTTT. The J gene is TRBJ1-4, the V gene TRBV6-5, with a possible D match to TRBD1 (6 bases). Trimming cost V 2 bases and J 6 bases, with 10 bases left between them. This CDR3 has 14 amino acids. Germline V lookup: CDR1 MNHEY, CDR2 SVGAGI.

As to this clone: One end of the junction fails to match germline, which may point to a read error. The same CDR3 is also encoded by other DNA sequences in this sample. V usage is TRBV5-1 and J usage is TRBJ2-7; 7 bases agree with TRBD2. The germline V gene has CDR1 SGHRS and CDR2 YFSETQ. The CDR3 contains 15 residues. CDR3 DNA: TGCGCCAGCAGTTTGGGAGGGAGAGGAAGAGACGAGCAGTACTTC. Protein: CASSLGGRGRDEQYF.

The chain has TRBV5-1 and TRBJ2-2; D perhaps matches TRBD2 (6 bases). This CDR3 region has 13 residues. Per the germline V gene, CDR1 is SGHRS and CDR2 is YFSETQ. V was pared by 5 bases and J by 7 bases, with 12 bases between. As DNA, the CDR3 is TGCGCCAGCAGACTTAGGGAGGACGGGGAGCTGTTTTTT. Encoded protein: CASRLREDGELFF.

The chain carries TRBV6-5 and TRBJ2-3, with 9 bases identical to TRBD2. V gave up 2 bases and J gave up 2 bases; unmatched junction bases: 5. The CDR3 is 16 residues long. CDR1 and CDR2 (germline): MNHEY, SVGAGI. CDR3 amino acids: CASSYGRLAATDTQYF. DNA for the CDR3: TGTGCCAGCAGTTACGGCAGACTAGCGGCCACAGATACGCAGTATTTT.

This chain connects TRBV5-1 to TRBJ2-1; tentative D call: TRBD2 (5 bases). CDR1 and CDR2 from the germline V gene are SGHRS and YFSETQ. The ends were cut back, 6 bases at V and 5 bases at J, with 12 bases in the middle. CDR3 length: 13 residues. The DNA for the CDR3 is TGCGCCAGCAAGAGGGTCGGTAACAATGAGCAGTTCTTC. Protein sequence: CASKRVGNNEQFF.

This sequence joins TRBV6-5 and TRBJ2-2, with TRBD2 matching over 7 bases. The junction had 7 bases not matched to a gene; V was cut back by 2 bases and J by 4 bases. This CDR3 has 16 residues. The germline V gene encodes CDR1 MNHEY and CDR2 SVGAGI. In nucleotides, the CDR3 is TGTGCCAGCAGTTACACCGGGCGGGAGTTCACCGGGGAGCTGTTTTTT. Translating gives CASSYTGREFTGELFF.

The rearrangement uses TRBV30 and TRBJ1-6; 8 bases are shared with TRBD1. V lost 4 bases and J lost 6; bases outside the gene matches: 11. The length of the CDR3 is 16 residues. The germline gives CDR1 GTSNPN, CDR2 SVGIG (reference sequence). CDR3 bases: TGTGCCTGGATGCATATTGGACAGGGTAGTAATTCACCCCTCCACTTT. Translated, it gives CAWMHIGQGSNSPLHF.